Shown below are 23 T cell receptor beta chains from a single sample sequenced in a study of T cell repertoires in cytomegalovirus infection. TCRdb ran MiXCR on the reads and lists one entry per CDR3 protein. Of about 20,000 distinct CDR3 sequences in the sample, 42% are singletons; the top ten hold roughly 94%. Their target antigens are unknown. The sequencing used CD8+ T cells from cultured PBMCs, collected from culture after CMV antigen stimulation. These receptors originate from a human donor in good health (CMV status not recorded). Some clones in this sample may be carry-over from other donors' samples.

This clonotype was picked up one time. The rearrangement joins TRBV3-1 to TRBJ2-7, with D uncertain. The CDR3 runs 11 residues. Germline CDR1 is LGHDT and CDR2 is YNNKEL (reference sequence). V lost 2 bases and J 6 bases, leaving 5 bases between the germline ends. CDR3 nucleotide sequence: TGTGCCAGCAGCCAACTGGGCGAGCAGTACTTC. Translated: CASSQLGEQYF.

This clonotype was recorded a few times. The V call is TRBV7-9, the J call TRBJ1-2; D is unresolved. Trimming pared 4 bases from V and 3 bases from J, leaving 12 bases between. Looked up from germline, CDR1 is SEHNR and CDR2 is FQNEAQ (reference sequence). The CDR3 sequence is 14 residues long. This chain's CDR3 is CASSSLFGDYGYTF. Written as DNA, the CDR3 is TGTGCCAGCAGCTCCCTGTTTGGCGACTATGGCTACACCTTC.

CDR3 sequence reads: CSARGPIDSSHAEAFF. The CDR3 DNA reads as TGCAGTGCTAGAGGCCCTATCGATTCAAGTCACGCTGAAGCTTTCTTT. The rearrangement uses TRBV20-1 and TRBJ1-1, with unresolved D. Germline CDR1 reads DFQATT; CDR2 reads SNEGSKA (reference sequence). V lost 1 base and J lost 6, with 21 bases in between. The CDR3 totals 16 residues.

This clonotype was counted once. The V and J genes are TRBV5-4 and TRBJ2-1; TRBD1 or TRBD2 may be the D gene (5 bases each). The CDR3 contains 15 residues. The germline V gene has CDR1 SGHNT and CDR2 YYREEE (reference sequence). V dropped 1 base and J dropped 5 bases, with 13 bases sitting between them. The CDR3 spells CASSLRRGAHNEQFF. For the CDR3, the DNA is TGTGCCAGCAGCTTGAGGAGAGGGGCCCACAATGAGCAGTTCTTC.

Many counts were recorded for this clonotype. J is TRBJ1-5 and V is TRBV7-2; tentative D call: TRBD1 (5 bases). V gave up 0 bases and J gave up 7 bases, with 16 bases separating them. Per germline, CDR1 SGHTA and CDR2 FQGNSA. The CDR3 is made up of 16 amino acids. Here the CDR3 DNA reads TGTGCCAGCAGCTTAGCTCCGGGCACCGGGGACCAGCCCCAGCATTTT. Residues: CASSLAPGTGDQPQHF. The complete variable domain, with remaining parts taken from reference TRBV7-2 and TRBJ1-5, reads GAGVSQSPSNKVTEKGKDVELRCDPISGHTALYWYRQSLGQGLEFLIYFQGNSAPDKSGLPSDRFSAERTGGSVSTLTIQRTQQEDSAVYLCASSLAPGTGDQPQHFGDGTRLSIL.

J is TRBJ2-7 and V is TRBV28, with 11 nucleotides matching TRBD2. Germline CDR1 MDHEN, CDR2 SYDVKM. Unmatched junction bases numbered 9, after V lost 3 bases and J lost 5 bases. The CDR3 loop spans 16 amino acids. CDR3 in amino acids: CASSFPHSGGDNEQYF. Written as DNA, the CDR3 is TGTGCCAGCAGTTTTCCCCATAGCGGGGGGGACAACGAGCAGTACTTC.

The chain recombines TRBV20-1 with TRBJ1-1; the match to TRBD1 covers 7 bases. Germline trimming cut 6 bases from V and 6 bases from J; bases unmatched to any gene: 10. The CDR3 length is 13 residues. The germline CDR1 and CDR2 sequences are DFQATT and SNEGSKA (reference sequence). The CDR3 region is CSADRVTEAEAFF. In nucleotides, the CDR3 is TGCAGTGCAGACAGGGTGACGGAGGCTGAAGCTTTCTTT.

The chain is built from TRBV28 and TRBJ1-2; 7 nucleotides line up with TRBD1. The germline CDR1 and CDR2 sequences are MDHEN and SYDVKM. The CDR3 has 14 residues. With V trimmed by 7 bases and J by 4 bases, 9 bases remained unmatched. The CDR3 is CASTFGGDSYGYTF. DNA for the CDR3: TGTGCCAGCACCTTTGGGGGGGACAGCTATGGCTACACCTTC.

The gene calls are TRBV7-8 and TRBJ2-5; 10 nucleotides match TRBD1. Germline CDR1 SGHVS, CDR2 FQNEAQ. This CDR3 region has 15 residues. V trimming: 5 bases; J trimming: 5 bases; junction bases outside the gene matches: 8. CDR3: CASSPPGTGVETQYF. The CDR3 nucleotides read TGTGCCAGCAGCCCTCCAGGGACAGGGGTTGAGACCCAGTACTTC.

A single count supports this clonotype. This chain's CDR3 is CASSFGQGNTEAFF. DNA for the CDR3: TGTGCCAGCAGTTTCGGACAGGGGAACACTGAAGCTTTCTTT. The chain recombines TRBV27 with TRBJ1-1; 8 bases fit TRBD1. After removal of 3 bases from V and 1 base from J, the junction contained 1 base not matched to a gene. Germline V CDR1 and CDR2: MNHEY, SMNVEV (reference sequence). The CDR3 is made up of 14 amino acids.

This clonotype came up many times. The chain carries TRBV7-8 and TRBJ2-3, with unresolved D. Trimming took 5 bases from V and 3 from J, leaving 12 bases between them. The CDR3 totals 14 residues. CDR1 SGHVS and CDR2 FQNEAQ come from the germline V gene. CDR3 region: CASSLGPGTDTQYF. The CDR3 DNA is TGTGCCAGCAGCCTGGGTCCAGGTACAGATACGCAGTATTTT.

Judged by abundance, this clonotype is medium-sized. DNA for the CDR3: TGTGCCAGCAGCTTAGCGGTCGGGTACAATGAGCAGTTCTTC. It encodes CASSLAVGYNEQFF. J is TRBJ2-1 and V is TRBV7-9; D call uncertain. Trimming left V 0 bases short and J 4 bases short, with 7 bases between. This CDR3 has 14 residues. The germline CDR1 and CDR2 sequences are SEHNR and FQNEAQ (reference sequence).

This clonotype was found a few times. The chain is built from TRBV7-2 and TRBJ2-5; 7 bases agree with TRBD2. Looked up from germline, CDR1 is SGHTA and CDR2 is FQGNSA. The CDR3 extends over 16 amino acids. Trimming took 1 base from V and 7 from J; bases not matched to a gene: 12. CDR3: CASSLGGGVPGWTQYF. The CDR3 DNA sequence: TGTGCCAGCAGCTTAGGTGGGGGGGTCCCCGGGTGGACCCAGTACTTC.

This chain connects TRBV27 to TRBJ1-1; D is unresolved. V shed 9 bases and J shed 1 base, with 12 bases lying between them. The CDR3 has 13 amino acids. The germline CDR1 and CDR2 sequences are MNHEY and SMNVEV (reference sequence). The CDR3, as DNA: TGTGCCAGTACTCGGGGATGGAACACTGAAGCTTTCTTT. It is translated as CASTRGWNTEAFF.

J is TRBJ1-1 and V is TRBV19; D is undetermined. Looked up from germline, CDR1 is LNHDA and CDR2 is SQIVND (reference sequence). This CDR3 is 13 amino acids long. The V and J ends lost 7 bases and 4 bases respectively, with 13 bases between them. CDR3 residues: CASIPGSGTEAFF. CDR3 bases: TGTGCCAGTATCCCGGGCTCCGGCACTGAAGCTTTCTTT.

In this sample, this clonotype turned up a few times. The chain combines TRBV7-2 with TRBJ2-7; 8 bases fit TRBD1. The CDR3 length is 17 residues. The J segment lost 5 bases and the V segment lost 3 bases, leaving 15 bases of the junction unmatched. Germline V gives CDR1 SGHTA, CDR2 FQGNSA. The CDR3 here is CASSLGLGGDRLDEQYF. DNA for the CDR3: TGTGCCAGCAGCTTGGGTTTGGGTGGGGACAGGCTCGACGAGCAGTACTTC. Full variable domain (remainder filled in from reference TRBV7-2 and TRBJ2-7): GAGVSQSPSNKVTEKGKDVELRCDPISGHTALYWYRQSLGQGLEFLIYFQGNSAPDKSGLPSDRFSAERTGGSVSTLTIQRTQQEDSAVYLCASSLGLGGDRLDEQYFGPGTRLTVT.

In its sample, this clonotype was seen once. An end of the junction does not agree with germline; a read error may underlie this. The J gene is TRBJ2-7, the V gene TRBV28; possibly TRBD1 for D (6 bases). This CDR3 is 15 amino acids long. From germline, CDR1 is MDHEN and CDR2 SYDVKM. CDR3 DNA sequence: TGTGCCAGCAGCAGACAGGAAGGACAGACGTACGAAGAGTACTTT. Its translation is CASSRQEGQTYEEYF.

The chain joins TRBV9 to TRBJ2-2, with 8 bases matching TRBD1. The CDR3 runs to 18 residues. The V gene's germline CDR1 is SGDLS and CDR2 YYNGEE. V trimming: 2 bases; J trimming: 0 bases; junction bases outside the gene matches: 9. Here the CDR3 reads CASSVPGQAPSNTGELFF. DNA for the CDR3: TGTGCCAGCAGCGTTCCGGGACAGGCCCCCTCGAACACCGGGGAGCTGTTTTTT.

On this clonotype itself: One base away lies a much larger clone, so this may be a sequencing read error. The V and J genes are TRBV5-1 and TRBJ2-7; a weak D match, TRBD1 (6 bases). CDR3 length equals 14 residues. Looked up from germline, CDR1 is SGHRS and CDR2 is YFSETQ. CDR3: CAGSNRQASYEQYF. The CDR3 DNA sequence: TGCGCCGGCAGCAACCGACAGGCCTCCTACGAGCAGTACTTC.

This clonotype has a handful of counts. V usage is TRBV27 and J usage is TRBJ1-5; 7 bases are shared with TRBD1. Trimming at V came to 5 bases and at J to 8 bases, leaving 15 bases not matched to a gene. The CDR3 has 16 residues. The V gene's germline CDR1 is MNHEY and CDR2 SMNVEV (reference sequence). For the CDR3, the DNA is TGTGCCAGCAGTGCCTCGAGACAGGGATACGGTGAGCCCCAGCATTTT. Residues: CASSASRQGYGEPQHF.

V usage is TRBV28 and J usage is TRBJ1-1; D remains unclear. This CDR3 spans 15 amino acids. The germline V gene has CDR1 MDHEN and CDR2 SYDVKM. Trimming pared 3 bases from V and 5 bases from J, leaving 16 bases between. The CDR3 region is CASSFPLSVYTEAFF. The CDR3 coding sequence is TGTGCCAGCAGTTTCCCCCTTTCCGTCTATACTGAAGCTTTCTTT.

This clonotype was picked up many times. This chain uses TRBV7-2 with TRBJ1-5; no clear D. The CDR3 runs 16 residues. Germline CDR1 and CDR2: SGHTA and FQGNSA. Trimming removed 0 bases from V and 0 bases from J, with 9 bases in between. The DNA of the CDR3 is TGTGCCAGCAGCTTAGCAACCAGATATAGCAATCAGCCCCAGCATTTT. Translating gives CASSLATRYSNQPQHF.

This chain connects TRBV7-2 to TRBJ1-1; perhaps TRBD1 as D (5 bases). V lost 5 bases and J 0 bases, leaving 13 bases between the germline ends. The germline V gene has CDR1 SGHTA and CDR2 FQGNSA. CDR3 length: 15 amino acids. The DNA of the CDR3 is TGTGCCAGCAGCGCTTCCGGGACGGTGAACACTGAAGCTTTCTTT. Translating gives CASSASGTVNTEAFF.